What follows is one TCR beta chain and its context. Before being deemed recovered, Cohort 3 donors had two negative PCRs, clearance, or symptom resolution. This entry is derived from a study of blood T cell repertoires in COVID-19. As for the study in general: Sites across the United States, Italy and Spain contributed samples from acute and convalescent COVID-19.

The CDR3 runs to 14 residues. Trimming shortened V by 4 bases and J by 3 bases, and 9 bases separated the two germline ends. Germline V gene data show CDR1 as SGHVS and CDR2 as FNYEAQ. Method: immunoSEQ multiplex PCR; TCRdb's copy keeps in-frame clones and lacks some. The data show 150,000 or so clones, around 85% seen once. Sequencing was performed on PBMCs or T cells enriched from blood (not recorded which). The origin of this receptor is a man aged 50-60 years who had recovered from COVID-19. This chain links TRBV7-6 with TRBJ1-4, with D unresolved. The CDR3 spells CASSSRGSNEKLFF. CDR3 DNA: TGTGCCAGCAGCTCGCGAGGGTCTAATGAAAAACTGTTTTTT. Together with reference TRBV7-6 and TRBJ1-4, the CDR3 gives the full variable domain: GAGVSQSPRYKVTKRGQDVALRCDPISGHVSLYWYRQALGQGPEFLTYFNYEAQQDKSGLPNDRFSAERPEGSISTLTIQRTEQRDSAMYRCASSSRGSNEKLFFGSGTQLSVL.